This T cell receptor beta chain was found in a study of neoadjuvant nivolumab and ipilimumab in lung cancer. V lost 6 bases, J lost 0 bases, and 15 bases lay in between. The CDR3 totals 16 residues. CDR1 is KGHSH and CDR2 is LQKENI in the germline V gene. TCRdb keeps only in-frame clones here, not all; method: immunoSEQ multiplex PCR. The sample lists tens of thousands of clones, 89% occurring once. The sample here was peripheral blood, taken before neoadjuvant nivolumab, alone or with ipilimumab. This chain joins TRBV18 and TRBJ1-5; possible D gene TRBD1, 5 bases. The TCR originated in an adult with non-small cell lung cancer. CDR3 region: CASSLGTPDSNQPQHF. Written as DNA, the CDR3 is TGTGCCAGCTCGCTCGGGACGCCGGATAGCAATCAGCCCCAGCATTTT.